This is a list of T cell receptor beta chains from one sample in a study of T cells after yellow fever vaccination. MiXCR was run by TCRdb on the 5' RACE reads, yielding one entry per CDR3 protein. The sample holds about 320,000 distinct CDR3 sequences, about 4.5% seen once. The source was PBMCs, collected 15 days after the yellow fever booster vaccination. The origin of the receptors is a man aged 18 to 30 who received the YFV17D yellow fever vaccine. Both conserved end residues are part of each CDR3. A D gene is named only where the DNA matches it firmly. Clone sizes are given selectively: once, few, many, or a class where the clone is expanded.

j_gene | abundance | d_gene | v_gene | CDR3aa | CDR3nt
TRBJ1-5 | NA | NA | TRBV5-1 | CASSSGDGQPQHF | TGCGCCAGCAGCTCCGGTGATGGGCAGCCCCAGCATTTT
TRBJ2-4 | many | NA | TRBV6-6 | CASSSGLGIQYF | TGTGCCAGCAGTTCTGGTCTCGGCATTCAGTACTTC
TRBJ2-1 | few | TRBD1 | TRBV7-2 | CASSLVASRGIYNEQFF | TGTGCCAGCAGCTTAGTGGCCTCCAGGGGGATATACAATGAGCAGTTCTTC
TRBJ2-3 | many | NA | TRBV5-1 | CASSLVEQGTDTQYF | TGCGCCAGCAGCTTGGTAGAGCAGGGGACAGATACGCAGTATTTT
TRBJ1-2 | many | NA | TRBV7-2 | CASSLRHDYGYTF | TGTGCCAGCAGCCTAAGGCATGACTATGGCTACACCTTC
TRBJ1-3 | few | NA | TRBV10-3 | CAISESILRLSGNTIYF | TGTGCCATCAGTGAGTCGATCCTCAGGCTGTCTGGAAACACCATATATTTT
TRBJ1-2 | NA | NA | TRBV4-1 | CASSPRRGFYGYTF | TGCGCCAGCAGCCCACGGAGGGGCTTCTATGGCTACACCTTC
TRBJ2-5 | many | NA | TRBV5-6 | CASSSTIAGGETQYF | TGTGCCAGCAGCTCTACAATAGCAGGGGGGGAGACCCAGTACTTC
TRBJ1-2 | many | TRBD1 | TRBV6-5 | CASSITGGRGYTF | TGTGCCAGCAGTATCACAGGGGGAAGAGGCTACACCTTC
TRBJ1-4 | few | NA | TRBV27 | CASRTQATNEKLFF | TGTGCCAGCCGGACACAAGCAACTAATGAAAAACTGTTTTTT
TRBJ1-1 | NA | NA | TRBV10-3 | CAISESNGVNTEAFF | TGTGCCATCAGTGAGTCGAACGGGGTGAACACTGAAGCTTTCTTT
TRBJ2-3 | many | TRBD2 | TRBV7-2 | CASSQRASGGSTDTQYF | TGTGCCAGCAGCCAGAGGGCTAGCGGGGGGTCCACAGATACGCAGTATTTT
TRBJ1-5 | few | NA | TRBV24-1 | CATRESGDQPQHF | TGTGCCACCAGGGAATCAGGGGATCAGCCCCAGCATTTT